The 15 T cell receptor beta chains given below trace back to one sample, sequenced in a study of blood T cell repertoires in COVID-19. The assay was immunoSEQ multiplex PCR, and TCRdb's table has in-frame clones only and misses some. The table shows fewer than 350,000 clones, with 90% occurring only once. The sequenced sample was PBMCs or T cells enriched from blood (not recorded which). Receptors originate from a woman in her 30s with acute COVID-19.

The chain recombines TRBV3-1 (or the pseudogene TRBV3-2) with TRBJ2-7, with no clear D. CDR3 length equals 12 residues. V lost 4 bases, J lost 7 bases, and 11 bases lay in between. CDR1 is LGHDT and CDR2 is YNNKEL in the germline V gene (reference sequence). The CDR3 nucleotides are TGTGCCAGCAGCCCCTCTTCGTTGGAGCAGTACTTC. Its protein product is CASSPSSLEQYF.

The chain employs TRBV5-4 and TRBJ2-1; 10 positions agree with TRBD2. Germline assignment: CDR1 SGHNT and CDR2 YYREEE (reference sequence). J lost 9 bases, V lost 4 bases, and 7 bases had no gene match. This CDR3 region has 14 residues. CDR3 amino acids: CASSATSGMGEQFF. DNA of the CDR3: TGTGCCAGCAGCGCCACTAGCGGGATGGGTGAGCAGTTCTTC.

This chain uses TRBV29-1 with TRBJ2-3, with 9 bases aligning to TRBD2. V gave up 2 bases and J gave up 3 bases; unmatched junction bases: 3. This CDR3 is built from 14 residues. Looked up from germline, CDR1 is SQVTM and CDR2 is ANQGSEA. CDR3 residues: CSVESLAGTDTQYF. CDR3 bases: TGCAGCGTTGAATCTCTAGCGGGGACAGATACGCAGTATTTT.

This clone was recorded only once. V is TRBV11-2 and J is TRBJ1-3, with 7 nucleotides matching TRBD1. Trimming took 8 bases from V and 2 from J; bases not matched to a gene: 6. The CDR3 runs to 14 residues. Germline loops: CDR1 SGHAT, CDR2 FQNNGV. The CDR3 sequence: CASLTGETGNTIYF. The CDR3 DNA reads TGTGCCAGCCTTACAGGGGAGACTGGAAACACCATATATTTT.

The count of this clone is one. This sequence joins TRBV30 and TRBJ2-5, with TRBD2 identical over 8 bases. This CDR3 is built from 14 residues. Germline assignment: CDR1 GTSNPN and CDR2 SVGIG (reference sequence). V gave up 4 bases and J gave up 5 bases; unmatched junction bases: 9. The CDR3 sequence: CAWNLAGTGETQYF. Here the CDR3 DNA reads TGTGCCTGGAACCTAGCGGGTACTGGGGAGACCCAGTACTTC.

The chain has TRBV3-1 (or the pseudogene TRBV3-2) and TRBJ1-4, with D unclear. The CDR3 totals 17 residues. Germline CDR1 and CDR2: LGHDT and YNNKEL (reference sequence). V was trimmed by 1 base and J by 0 bases, leaving 12 bases between them. The CDR3 DNA reads TGTGCCAGCAGCCAAGTGGGCAGCAGTGCAACTAATGAAAAACTGTTTTTT. It codes for CASSQVGSSATNEKLFF.

The rearrangement links TRBV15 to TRBJ2-1; the match to TRBD2 covers 10 bases. V trimming: 5 bases; J trimming: 5 bases; junction bases outside the gene matches: 9. CDR1 and CDR2 from the germline V gene are LNHNV and YYDKDF (reference sequence). CDR3 length: 16 residues. CDR3 in DNA: TGTGCCACCAGCCTAGCGGGAGCCTACCGGGACAATGAGCAGTTCTTC. This sequence encodes CATSLAGAYRDNEQFF.

The rearrangement uses TRBV29-1 and TRBJ2-1, with D perhaps matching TRBD1 (5 bases). Trimming stripped 5 bases from V and 5 bases from J, with 16 bases between. The CDR3 extends over 14 amino acids. Germline CDR1 reads SQVTM; CDR2 reads ANQGSEA. The CDR3 sequence is CSVNPRDSHNEQFF. CDR3 nucleotide sequence: TGCAGCGTTAATCCCCGAGACAGCCACAATGAGCAGTTCTTC.

The chain joins TRBV5-6 to TRBJ1-1; D possibly corresponds to TRBD1 (5 bases). Germline loops: CDR1 SGHDT, CDR2 YYEEEE. There are 16 residues in the CDR3. V lost 3 bases and J lost 3, with 18 bases in between. CDR3 nucleotides: TGTGCCAGCAGCTGGAGCTCGGCGGGAGGGGACACTGAAGCTTTCTTT. Translating it yields CASSWSSAGGDTEAFF.

Only one count was recorded for this clone. The chain joins TRBV27 to TRBJ2-7; maybe TRBD1 (5 bases). The CDR3 sequence is 12 residues long. The V gene's germline CDR1 is MNHEY and CDR2 SMNVEV (reference sequence). The V and J ends lost 4 bases and 7 bases respectively, with 11 bases between them. CDR3 loop: CASSSRVGEQYF. CDR3 bases: TGTGCCAGCAGTTCCAGGGTCGGTGAGCAGTACTTC.

This chain uses TRBV28 with TRBJ1-2; TRBD1 matches 12 bases. Germline trimming cut 1 base from V and 8 bases from J; bases unmatched to any gene: 11. Germline CDR1 reads MDHEN; CDR2 reads SYDVKM. CDR3 size: 17 residues. CDR3 bases: TGTGCCAGCAGTTTATTAGTAGGGGACAGGGGGCGTGGGGGCTACACCTTC. This codes for CASSLLVGDRGRGGYTF.

The chain has TRBV6-5 and TRBJ1-4; D gene ambiguous. Germline V gives CDR1 MNHEY, CDR2 SVGAGI. This CDR3 region has 15 residues. The V end lost 6 bases, the J end lost 6 bases, and 17 bases lay between the germline ends. CDR3 sequence reads: CASRLTIADHEKLFF. DNA of the CDR3: TGTGCCAGCAGACTGACAATTGCCGACCATGAAAAACTGTTTTTT.

V usage is TRBV19 and J usage is TRBJ2-2, with a weak D call TRBD1 (6 bases). Germline V gives CDR1 LNHDA, CDR2 SQIVND (reference sequence). CDR3 size: 14 residues. V was clipped by 5 bases and J by 4 bases, with 11 bases between them. The CDR3 DNA reads TGTGCCAGTAGTCCGACAGGATTCACCGGGGAGCTGTTTTTT. This codes for CASSPTGFTGELFF.

This rearrangement joins TRBV27 to TRBJ1-5, with D hard to call. The CDR3 length is 13 residues. From germline, CDR1 is MNHEY and CDR2 SMNVEV (reference sequence). V lost 7 bases to trimming and J lost 3 bases, with 10 bases between them. The CDR3 coding sequence is TGTGCCAGCACCCTGGGCATCAATCAGCCCCAGCATTTT. Residues: CASTLGINQPQHF.

This chain links TRBV7-2 with TRBJ2-3; D remains unclear. The length of the CDR3 is 15 residues. Per germline, CDR1 SGHTA and CDR2 FQGNSA. Deletions cut 5 bases from V and 6 bases from J, with 18 bases between. CDR3: CASSPQSGASDTQYF. CDR3 nucleotides: TGTGCCAGCAGCCCCCAGTCCGGAGCTTCGGATACGCAGTATTTT. Full variable domain (missing parts from reference TRBV7-2 and TRBJ2-3): GAGVSQSPSNKVTEKGKDVELRCDPISGHTALYWYRQSLGQGLEFLIYFQGNSAPDKSGLPSDRFSAERTGGSVSTLTIQRTQQEDSAVYLCASSPQSGASDTQYFGPGTRLTVL.